Below are 15 T cell receptor beta chains sequenced from a single sample in a study of blood T cell repertoires in COVID-19. The table came from immunoSEQ multiplex PCR; TCRdb's copy has only in-frame clones and leaves some out. Here the sample spans a few hundred thousand clones, 80% to 85% being singletons. Specimen: PBMCs or T cells enriched from blood (not recorded which). Every receptor here comes from a woman in her forties or fifties who had recovered from COVID-19.

The rearrangement links TRBV30 to TRBJ1-2; 8 bases map to TRBD1. The V gene's germline CDR1 is GTSNPN and CDR2 SVGIG (reference sequence). This CDR3 has 12 amino acids. CDR3 loop: CAGGQGWGGYTF. The CDR3 DNA reads as TGTGCGGGTGGACAGGGCTGGGGCGGCTACACCTTC.

The chain couples TRBV7-9 to TRBJ1-2; D gene ambiguous. V lost 5 bases, J lost 3 bases, and 7 bases lay in between. Germline V gene data show CDR1 as SEHNR and CDR2 as FQNEAQ (reference sequence). CDR3 length: 12 residues. CDR3 DNA sequence: TGTGCCAGCAGCCTACAGTACTATGGCTACACCTTC. It encodes CASSLQYYGYTF.

J is TRBJ2-3 and V is TRBV5-1, with D tentatively TRBD2 (7 bases). Trimming took off 0 bases at V and 5 bases at J, with 16 bases between the two ends. CDR3 length: 16 amino acids. Germline loops: CDR1 SGHRS, CDR2 YFSETQ. The CDR3 coding sequence is TGCGCCAGCAGCTTGGTAGGGGGGGAGGCGATAGATACGCAGTATTTT. Amino acid sequence: CASSLVGGEAIDTQYF.

This clone has only one observation. The chain is built from TRBV30 and TRBJ2-7; D not certain. The ends were cut back, 0 bases at V and 2 bases at J, with 14 bases in the middle. Germline CDR1 is GTSNPN and CDR2 is SVGIG (reference sequence). The CDR3 contains 15 residues. The CDR3 DNA reads as TGTGCCTGGAGTGTTCGTCGCGGAAATCCCTACGAGCAGTACTTC. This encodes CAWSVRRGNPYEQYF.

A note on this clone: Other DNA sequences in this specimen translate into the identical CDR3. This chain uses TRBV7-2 with TRBJ1-3; 7 nucleotides agree with TRBD1. The V gene's germline CDR1 is SGHTA and CDR2 FQGNSA. V gave up 5 bases and J gave up 2 bases; unmatched junction bases: 3. This CDR3 has 14 amino acids. The CDR3 loop reads CASSPTGTGNTIYF. CDR3 DNA sequence: TGTGCCAGCAGCCCGACAGGGACTGGAAACACCATATATTTT.

This clone was seen repeatedly, ten times or more. This sequence joins TRBV4-2 and TRBJ2-7, with D maybe TRBD1 (7 bases). The length of the CDR3 is 15 residues. Germline CDR1 LGHNA, CDR2 YNFKEQ. Trimming removed 0 bases from V and 6 bases from J, with 15 bases in between. As DNA, the CDR3 is TGTGCCAGCAGCCAAGATCAGGGGGGCGCCAGCGAGCAGTACTTC. This codes for CASSQDQGGASEQYF.

CDR3 in DNA: TGTGCCAGCAGCTTACAAGTCTCGGGGGGCACTGAAGCTTTCTTT. Translated: CASSLQVSGGTEAFF. The rearrangement joins TRBV7-8 to TRBJ1-1, with TRBD1 as a possible D gene (5 bases). Trimming took off 2 bases at V and 4 bases at J, with 14 bases between the two ends. The CDR3 sequence is 15 residues long. The germline gives CDR1 SGHVS, CDR2 FQNEAQ.

V gene TRBV19 combines with J gene TRBJ2-1; perhaps TRBD2 as D (7 bases). This CDR3 comprises 14 residues. Trimming removed 11 bases from V and 7 bases from J, with 21 bases in between. Germline CDR1 and CDR2: LNHDA and SQIVND (reference sequence). The CDR3, as DNA: TGTGCCTCGGGGGGCCCTTTAGGTTATAATGAGCAGTTCTTC. Amino acids: CASGGPLGYNEQFF.

This clone was seen a handful of times. V and J are TRBV30 and TRBJ1-2; 7 nucleotides match TRBD1. This CDR3 region has 13 residues. The junction had 10 bases not matched to a gene; V was cut back by 8 bases and J by 4 bases. Germline CDR1 and CDR2: GTSNPN and SVGIG (reference sequence). CDR3 sequence (DNA): TGTGCCGGACCAACAGGGGCCTCCTATGGCTACACCTTC. As protein: CAGPTGASYGYTF.

V usage is TRBV5-4 and J usage is TRBJ1-1; tentatively, D is TRBD1 (6 bases). CDR1 is SGHNT and CDR2 is YYREEE in the germline V gene (reference sequence). CDR3 length: 14 amino acids. V lost 5 bases, J lost 7 bases, and 18 bases lay in between. The CDR3 DNA reads TGTGCCAGCAGTAGAAGGGGGAGCGAAGTTGAAGCTTTCTTT. Encoded protein: CASSRRGSEVEAFF.

The V and J genes are TRBV28 and TRBJ1-2, with 9 bases that match TRBD1. After removal of 6 bases from V and 4 bases from J, the junction contained 9 bases not matched to a gene. There are 15 residues in the CDR3. Germline lookup yields CDR1 MDHEN and CDR2 SYDVKM. CDR3 protein: CASRQSTGGPYGYTF. The CDR3 DNA is TGTGCCAGCAGACAGTCGACAGGGGGTCCCTATGGCTACACCTTC.

The chain has TRBV18 and TRBJ1-6; D perhaps matches TRBD1 (6 bases). This CDR3 is built from 14 residues. The germline V gene has CDR1 KGHSH and CDR2 LQKENI. V lost 3 bases, J lost 5 bases, and 8 bases lay in between. CDR3 residues: CASSPRQDNSPLHF. The DNA for the CDR3 is TGTGCCAGCTCACCCCGACAGGATAATTCACCCCTCCACTTT.

This clone was counted a single time. The V and J genes are TRBV19 and TRBJ2-5, with 8 bases aligning to TRBD1. This CDR3 region has 18 residues. Losses at the gene ends were 3 bases for V and 4 bases for J; bases not matched to a gene: 16. Per germline, CDR1 LNHDA and CDR2 SQIVND (reference sequence). The CDR3 nucleotides read TGTGCCAGTAGTATCCCTTGGGGAACAGGGGGGAAAGGAGAGACCCAGTACTTC. It is translated as CASSIPWGTGGKGETQYF.

The CDR3 protein is CASSQGKQTTNEKLFF. The CDR3 DNA is TGTGCCAGCAGCCAAGGAAAACAGACAACTAATGAAAAACTGTTTTTT. This rearrangement joins TRBV3-1 (or the pseudogene TRBV3-2) to TRBJ1-4; no reliable D call. The V and J ends lost 1 base and 0 bases respectively, with 9 bases between them. The CDR3 covers 16 residues. CDR1 and CDR2 (germline): LGHDT, YNNKEL (reference sequence).

The chain employs TRBV2 and TRBJ2-1, with 10 bases fitting TRBD2. Trimming took 7 bases from V and 4 from J; bases not matched to a gene: 4. Per the germline V gene, CDR1 is SNHLY and CDR2 is FYNNEI. The CDR3 is made up of 14 amino acids. CDR3 protein: CASTGTSDYNEQFF. The CDR3 bases are TGTGCCAGCACGGGGACTAGCGATTACAATGAGCAGTTCTTC.